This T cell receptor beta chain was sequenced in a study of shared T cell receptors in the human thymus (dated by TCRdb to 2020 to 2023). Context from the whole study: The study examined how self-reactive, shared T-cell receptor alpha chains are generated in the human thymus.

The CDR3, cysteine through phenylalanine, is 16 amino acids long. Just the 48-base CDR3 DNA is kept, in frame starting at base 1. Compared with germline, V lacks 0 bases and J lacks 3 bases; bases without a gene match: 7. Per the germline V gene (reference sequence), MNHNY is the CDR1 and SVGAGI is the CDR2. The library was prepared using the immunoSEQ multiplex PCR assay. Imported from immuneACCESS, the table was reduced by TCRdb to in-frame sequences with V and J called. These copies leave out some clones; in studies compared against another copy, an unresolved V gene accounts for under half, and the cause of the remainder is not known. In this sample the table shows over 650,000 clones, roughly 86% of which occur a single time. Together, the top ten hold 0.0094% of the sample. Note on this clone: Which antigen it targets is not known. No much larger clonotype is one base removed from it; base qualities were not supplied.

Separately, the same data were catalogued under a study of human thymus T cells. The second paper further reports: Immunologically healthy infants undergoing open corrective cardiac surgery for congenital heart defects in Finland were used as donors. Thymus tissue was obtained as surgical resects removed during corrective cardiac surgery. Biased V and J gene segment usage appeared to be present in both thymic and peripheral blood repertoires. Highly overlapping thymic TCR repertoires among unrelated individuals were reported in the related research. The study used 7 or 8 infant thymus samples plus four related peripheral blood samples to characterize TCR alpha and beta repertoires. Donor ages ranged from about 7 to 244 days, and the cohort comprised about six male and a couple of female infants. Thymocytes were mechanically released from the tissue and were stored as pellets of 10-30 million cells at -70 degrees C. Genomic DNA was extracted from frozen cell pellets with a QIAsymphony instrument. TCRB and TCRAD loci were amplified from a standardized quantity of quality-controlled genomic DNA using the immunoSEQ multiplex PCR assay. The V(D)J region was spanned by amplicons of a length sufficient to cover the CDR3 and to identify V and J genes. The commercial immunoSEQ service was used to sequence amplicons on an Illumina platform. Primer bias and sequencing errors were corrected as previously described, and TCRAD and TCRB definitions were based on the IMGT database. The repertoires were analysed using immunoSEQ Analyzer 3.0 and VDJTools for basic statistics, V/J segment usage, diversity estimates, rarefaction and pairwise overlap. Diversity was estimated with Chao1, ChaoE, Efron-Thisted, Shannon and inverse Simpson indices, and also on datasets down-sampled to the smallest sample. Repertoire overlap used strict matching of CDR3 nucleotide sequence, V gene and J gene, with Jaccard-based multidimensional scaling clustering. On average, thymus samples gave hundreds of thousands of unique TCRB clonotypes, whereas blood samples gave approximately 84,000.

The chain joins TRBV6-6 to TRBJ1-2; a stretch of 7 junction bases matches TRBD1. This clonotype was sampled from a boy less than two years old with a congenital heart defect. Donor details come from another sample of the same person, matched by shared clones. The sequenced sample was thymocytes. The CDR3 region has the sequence CASSYSGGQIDYGYTF. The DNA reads TGTGCCAGCAGTTACTCGGGGGGACAGATTGACTATGGCTACACCTTC.